This T cell receptor (beta chain) is from a study of blood T cell repertoires in COVID-19 (dated by TCRdb to about 2020). Notes on the research overall: Samples covering the acute and convalescent phases of COVID-19 were provided by collaborators in the United States, Italy and Spain. The prospective study material was composed of cDNA or gDNA derived from T cells, B-cell-depleted T cells, or PBMCs. The repertoires were released in a freely available public database intended as a resource for research on the immune response to SARS-CoV-2. HLA class I and class II types, where available, came from metadata supplied by the sample provider rather than from assay-based typing. Samples came from the ongoing ImmuneRACE study (first 160 participants) plus 1,254 subjects from 6 global collaborators. A de-identified subject ID, COVID-19 status, age in years and sex were almost always included in the sample metadata. Deeply sampled blood TCRbeta repertoires from subjects exposed to, actively infected with, or recovered from COVID-19 were included in the dataset.

Whole blood was collected in K2EDTA tubes by collaborating institutions according to the institutions' own protocols. For TCRbeta analysis, collaborator samples were shipped as frozen whole blood, as isolated PBMCs, or as DNA extracted from either sample type. The immunoSEQ Assay, a bias-controlled multiplex PCR, was used to amplify TCRbeta CDR3 regions from genomic DNA. The paper's data handling went like this. Nucleated cell counts per sample were estimated from amplification of reference gene primers within the assay. To quantify the absolute abundance of each unique TCRbeta CDR3 rearrangement, sequence reads were collapsed and filtered. Productive Simpson clonality was computed per sample as the square root of Simpson's diversity index over productive rearrangements. TCRdb mirrors the immuneACCESS table, restricted to in-frame sequences. Some clones are absent from its copies; in checked studies, under half trace to an unresolved V gene, and the reason for the others is unknown. V and J calls and clone size are given by that table; D and trimming were obtained from the DNA. The sample contains 55,000 to 70,000 clones, around nine tenths of them found a single time. Around 6% of the sample is in the top ten clones.

Turning to this clone: It has no known antigen specificity. No base qualities exist here, and no much larger clone lies one base off it.

General conclusions and limits of the study: The amount of clinical and demographic metadata varied by source and participant and was provided uncurated.

The CDR3 contains 15 residues, cysteine and phenylalanine counted. Just the 45-base CDR3 DNA is kept, in frame starting at base 1. Reading the germline V gene gives CDR1 SGHVS and CDR2 FNYEAQ. The junction shows trimming of 8 bases on V and 5 bases on J, plus 21 bases between the germline ends. The receptor chain draws on TRBV7-6 and TRBJ2-5; TRBD2 could be the D gene, as 5 bases match. The sample was peripheral blood. This receptor was obtained from a human donor in a cohort sampled during active COVID-19. The CDR3 is CASSYEGSGWETQYF. In nucleotides, the sequence is TGTGCCAGCTCCTATGAAGGATCGGGGTGGGAGACCCAGTACTTC.